This record covers a single T cell receptor (beta chain). Its antigen is as yet unknown. Sequenced by immunoSEQ multiplex PCR; TCRdb stores in-frame clones only, minus some. The sample records some 11,000 clones, 55% to 75% being singletons. This CDR3 comprises 14 residues. In germline, CDR1 is LNHDA, CDR2 SQIVND (reference sequence). The ends were cut back, 0 bases at V and 4 bases at J, with 7 bases in the middle. The entry originates in a study of somatic mutations in cytotoxic T cells in rheumatoid arthritis. Study-wide points: The study found CD8+ clonality increased with age in rheumatoid arthritis patients, not healthy controls. The top CD8+ clone topped 20% of CD8+ cells in about an eighth of the 65 patients.

The clonotype comes from an adult with rheumatoid arthritis. Sequenced material: CD8+ T cells sorted from blood. The rearrangement uses TRBV19 and TRBJ1-5, with D possibly matching TRBD1 (5 bases). CDR3 residues: CASSIDSGNQPQHF. The CDR3 bases are TGTGCCAGTAGTATAGATTCAGGGAATCAGCCCCAGCATTTT.